Listed below are T cell receptor beta chains from one sample, sequenced in a study of shared clonotypes between healthy human individuals. Produced via immunoSEQ multiplex PCR; TCRdb's table is partial and in-frame only. In the table there are roughly 300,000 clones, around 90% of which are singletons. Sequenced sample: memory CD8+ T cells sorted from blood. These receptors all stem from a man aged 18 to 30 in good health. Both conserved end residues are part of each CDR3. D genes are given only for firm matches.

cdr3_length	v_call	d_call	j_call	cdr3_nt	cdr3_aa
14	TRBV4-1	.	TRBJ2-1	TGCGCCAGCAGCCATTTTCCGAGCTACAATGAGCAGTTCTTC	CASSHFPSYNEQFF
14	TRBV7-2	.	TRBJ2-1	TGTGCCAGCAGCCAAACCGGACAAACCAATGAGCAGTTCTTC	CASSQTGQTNEQFF
14	TRBV10-1	.	TRBJ2-1	TGCGCCAGCAGTGAGTCTCGGGACCGTAATGAGCAGTTCTTC	CASSESRDRNEQFF
15	TRBV4-3	.	TRBJ2-5	TGCGCCAGCAGCCAAGAGCCGGGACAACAAGAGACCCAGTACTTC	CASSQEPGQQETQYF
16	TRBV6-6	.	TRBJ2-7	TGTGCCAGCAGTACCCGGGTAGTAACGGAACCCTACGAGCAGTACTTC	CASSTRVVTEPYEQYF
13	TRBV27	.	TRBJ1-2	TGTGCCAGCAGTTTGGGCGGAGACTATGGCTACACCTTC	CASSLGGDYGYTF
14	TRBV7-2	.	TRBJ1-1	TGTGCCAGCAGCTTAATTCGGGGACGAACTGAAGCTTTCTTT	CASSLIRGRTEAFF
16	TRBV7-2	.	TRBJ2-7	TGTGCCAGCAGCTTTTCAATAGCGGATTTGAGCTACGAGCAGTACTTC	CASSFSIADLSYEQYF
17	TRBV11-2	.	TRBJ2-5	TGTGCCAGCAGCTTTGGCGCCAGCGGAAACTTAGGGGAGACCCAGTACTTC	CASSFGASGNLGETQYF
15	TRBV4-1	.	TRBJ2-1	TGCGCCAGCAGCCCACGACTGGAGATCTACAATGAGCAGTTCTTC	CASSPRLEIYNEQFF
14	TRBV7-2	.	TRBJ2-7	TGTGCCAGCAGCCTAGTATCACAGGGCTACGAGCAGTACTTC	CASSLVSQGYEQYF
15	TRBV2	TRBD1	TRBJ2-7	TGTGCCAGCAGTCCCCCCGACAGGGGGTGGTACGAGCAGTACTTC	CASSPPDRGWYEQYF